Sequencing of this T cell receptor (beta chain) was carried out in a study of cytomegalovirus exposure and HLA in healthy donors. Study background: Around 80 million unique TCR sequences came from HLA-typed donors in an early release.

The primer mix had 60 Vbeta and 13 Jbeta primers. This table comes from immunoSEQ multiplex PCR, and its TCRdb copy is limited to in-frame clones, with some not included. The repertoire holds over 150,000 clones, with 75% to 90% as singletons. Trimming left V 5 bases short and J 7 bases short, with 17 bases between. This CDR3 has 14 residues. Germline V gene data show CDR1 as MNHEY and CDR2 as SMNVEV (reference sequence). The source is a boy between 5 and 17 years old in good health and CMV-seronegative. V usage is TRBV27 and J usage is TRBJ1-2, with a weak D call TRBD1 (5 bases). The specimen was PBMCs. In DNA form, the CDR3 reads TGTGCCAGCAGTGCGGGACGGGGGTTTGTTGGCTACACCTTC. It translates to CASSAGRGFVGYTF.